The 5 T cell receptor beta chains below all came from one sample that was sequenced in a study of T cell changes during pregnancy in multiple sclerosis. Clones were sequenced by immunoSEQ multiplex PCR, and TCRdb holds only the in-frame ones, with some missing. In the table there are around 80,000 clones, just over 90% of which are singletons. The sample consisted of peripheral blood, taken before pregnancy. These receptors were taken from a female donor with multiple sclerosis, enrolled in a pregnancy study.

This clone was seen just once. The V gene is TRBV19, the J gene TRBJ2-7; TRBD2 matches at 11 bases. V lost 9 bases and J lost 1; bases outside the gene matches: 8. The CDR3 is made up of 15 amino acids. Germline lookup yields CDR1 LNHDA and CDR2 SQIVND (reference sequence). CDR3 sequence (DNA): TGTGCCAGCCGGAGAGGGACTAGCGGATCCTACGAGCAGTACTTC. Translation: CASRRGTSGSYEQYF.

The genes are TRBV5-8 and TRBJ2-7, with 9 bases identical to TRBD1. The CDR3 totals 20 residues. The junction had 23 bases not matched to a gene; V was cut back by 4 bases and J by 3 bases. The germline V gene encodes CDR1 SGHTS and CDR2 YDEGEE. The CDR3 loop reads CASSHKNRPGTGTIVYEQYF. Written as DNA, the CDR3 is TGTGCCAGCAGCCATAAGAACCGTCCCGGGACAGGGACTATCGTCTACGAGCAGTACTTC.

This sequence joins TRBV10-3 and TRBJ2-5, with D maybe TRBD1 (5 bases). Germline V gene sequence: CDR1 ENHRY, CDR2 SYGVKD. V lost 4 bases, J lost 2 bases, and 11 bases lay in between. CDR3 length equals 14 residues. The CDR3 reads CAISGQGGQETQYF. In DNA form, the CDR3 reads TGTGCCATCAGTGGGCAGGGTGGGCAAGAGACCCAGTACTTC.

The genes are TRBV27 and TRBJ2-7, with a possible D match to TRBD1 (5 bases). The CDR3 length is 15 residues. V gave up 5 bases and J gave up 3 bases, with 17 bases separating them. Germline CDR1 is MNHEY and CDR2 is SMNVEV (reference sequence). The CDR3 DNA sequence: TGTGCCAGCAGTACCCTTTTCTCAGGGATCTACGAGCAGTACTTC. Protein sequence: CASSTLFSGIYEQYF.

The rearrangement joins TRBV5-1 to TRBJ1-2; tentatively, D is TRBD1 (5 bases). V gave up 2 bases and J gave up 2 bases, with 10 bases separating them. Germline CDR1 SGHRS, CDR2 YFSETQ. This CDR3 has 14 amino acids. Here the CDR3 reads CASSLSGANYGYTF. Written as DNA, the CDR3 is TGCGCCAGCAGCTTAAGCGGGGCAAACTATGGCTACACCTTC.